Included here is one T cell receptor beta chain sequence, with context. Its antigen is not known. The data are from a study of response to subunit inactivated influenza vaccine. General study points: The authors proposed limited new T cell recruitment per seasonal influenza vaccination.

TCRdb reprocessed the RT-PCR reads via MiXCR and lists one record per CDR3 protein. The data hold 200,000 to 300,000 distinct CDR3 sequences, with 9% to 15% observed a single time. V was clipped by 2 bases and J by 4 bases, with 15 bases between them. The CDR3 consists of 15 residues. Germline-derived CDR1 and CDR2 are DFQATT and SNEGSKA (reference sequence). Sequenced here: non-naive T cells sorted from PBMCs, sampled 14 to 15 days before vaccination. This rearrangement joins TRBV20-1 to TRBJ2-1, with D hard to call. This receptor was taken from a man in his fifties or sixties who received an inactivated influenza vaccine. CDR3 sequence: CSARKYSLTYNEQFF. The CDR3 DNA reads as TGCAGTGCTAGAAAGTACTCCCTAACGTACAATGAGCAGTTCTTC.